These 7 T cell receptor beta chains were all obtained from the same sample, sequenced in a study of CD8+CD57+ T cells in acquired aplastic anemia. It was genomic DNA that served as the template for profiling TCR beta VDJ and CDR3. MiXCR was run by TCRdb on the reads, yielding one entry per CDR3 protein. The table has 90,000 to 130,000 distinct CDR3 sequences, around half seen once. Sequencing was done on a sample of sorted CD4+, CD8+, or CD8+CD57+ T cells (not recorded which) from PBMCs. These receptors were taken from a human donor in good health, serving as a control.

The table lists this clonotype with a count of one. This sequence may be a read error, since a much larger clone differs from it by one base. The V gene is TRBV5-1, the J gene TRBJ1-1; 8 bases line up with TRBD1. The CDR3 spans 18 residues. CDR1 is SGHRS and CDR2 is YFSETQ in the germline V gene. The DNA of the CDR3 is TGCGCCAGCAGCTTGGGGGGACGAATGGGACAGGTGGGCACTGGAGCTTTCTTT. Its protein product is CASSLGGRMGQVGTGAFF.

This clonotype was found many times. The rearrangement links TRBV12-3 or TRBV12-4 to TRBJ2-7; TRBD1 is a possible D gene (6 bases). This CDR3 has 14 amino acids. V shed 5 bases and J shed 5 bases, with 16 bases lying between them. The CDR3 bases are TGTGCCAGCAGTCCCGGGACAAGCCTCCACGAGCAGTACTTC. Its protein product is CASSPGTSLHEQYF.

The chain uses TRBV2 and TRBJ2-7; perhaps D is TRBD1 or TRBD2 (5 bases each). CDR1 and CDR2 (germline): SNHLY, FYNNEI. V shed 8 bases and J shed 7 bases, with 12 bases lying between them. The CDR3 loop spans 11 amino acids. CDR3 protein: CASRGVEEQYF. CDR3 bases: TGTGCCAGCCGAGGGGTTGAGGAGCAGTACTTC.

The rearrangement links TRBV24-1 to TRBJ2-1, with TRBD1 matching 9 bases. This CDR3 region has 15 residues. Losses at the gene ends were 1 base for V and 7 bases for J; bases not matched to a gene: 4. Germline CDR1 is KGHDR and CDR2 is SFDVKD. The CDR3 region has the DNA TGTGCCACCAGTGATTTATTCGGACAGGGGAATGAGCAGTTCTTC. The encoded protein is CATSDLFGQGNEQFF.

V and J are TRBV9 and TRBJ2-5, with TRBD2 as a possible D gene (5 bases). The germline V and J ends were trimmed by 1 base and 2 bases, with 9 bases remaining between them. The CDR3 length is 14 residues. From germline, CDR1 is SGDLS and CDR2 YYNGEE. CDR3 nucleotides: TGTGCCAGCAGCGTACGGGGATCGCAAGAGACCCAGTACTTC. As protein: CASSVRGSQETQYF.

The CDR3 nucleotides are TGTGCCACCAGTGACGTTGGCAGGCAAACCTACAATGAGCAGTTCTTC. Residues: CATSDVGRQTYNEQFF. V gene TRBV24-1 combines with J gene TRBJ2-1; no definite D call. V was clipped by 4 bases and J by 2 bases, with 14 bases between them. Germline assignment: CDR1 KGHDR and CDR2 SFDVKD. The CDR3 consists of 16 residues.

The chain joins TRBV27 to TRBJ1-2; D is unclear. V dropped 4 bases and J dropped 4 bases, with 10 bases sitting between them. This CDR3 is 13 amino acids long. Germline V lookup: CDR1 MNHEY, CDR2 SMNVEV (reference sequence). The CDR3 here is CASSSNGLYGYTF. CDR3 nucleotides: TGTGCCAGCAGTTCTAACGGACTCTATGGCTACACCTTC.